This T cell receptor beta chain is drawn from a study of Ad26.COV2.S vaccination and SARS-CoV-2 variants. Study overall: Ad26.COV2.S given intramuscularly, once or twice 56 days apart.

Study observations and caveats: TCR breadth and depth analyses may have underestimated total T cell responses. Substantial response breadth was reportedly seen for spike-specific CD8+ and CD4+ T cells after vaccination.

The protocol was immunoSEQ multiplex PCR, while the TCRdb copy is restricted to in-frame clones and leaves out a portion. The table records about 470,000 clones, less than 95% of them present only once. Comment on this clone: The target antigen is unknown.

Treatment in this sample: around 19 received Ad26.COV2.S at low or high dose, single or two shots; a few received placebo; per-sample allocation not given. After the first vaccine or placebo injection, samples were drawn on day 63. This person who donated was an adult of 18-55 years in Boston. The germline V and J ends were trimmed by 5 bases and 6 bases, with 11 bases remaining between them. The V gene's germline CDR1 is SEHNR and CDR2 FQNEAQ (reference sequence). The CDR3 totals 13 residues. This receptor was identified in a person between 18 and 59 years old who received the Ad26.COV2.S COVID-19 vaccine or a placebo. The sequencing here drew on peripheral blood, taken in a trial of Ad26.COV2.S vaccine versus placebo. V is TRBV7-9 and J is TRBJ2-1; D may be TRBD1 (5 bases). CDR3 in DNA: TGTGCCAGCAGCCTTCTAGGGGTCAATGAGCAGTTCTTC. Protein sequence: CASSLLGVNEQFF. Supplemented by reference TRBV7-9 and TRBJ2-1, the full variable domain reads DTGVSQNPRHKITKRGQNVTFRCDPISEHNRLYWYRQTLGQGPEFLTYFQNEAQLEKSRLLSDRFSAERPKGSFSTLEIQRTEQGDSAMYLCASSLLGVNEQFFGPGTRLTVL.